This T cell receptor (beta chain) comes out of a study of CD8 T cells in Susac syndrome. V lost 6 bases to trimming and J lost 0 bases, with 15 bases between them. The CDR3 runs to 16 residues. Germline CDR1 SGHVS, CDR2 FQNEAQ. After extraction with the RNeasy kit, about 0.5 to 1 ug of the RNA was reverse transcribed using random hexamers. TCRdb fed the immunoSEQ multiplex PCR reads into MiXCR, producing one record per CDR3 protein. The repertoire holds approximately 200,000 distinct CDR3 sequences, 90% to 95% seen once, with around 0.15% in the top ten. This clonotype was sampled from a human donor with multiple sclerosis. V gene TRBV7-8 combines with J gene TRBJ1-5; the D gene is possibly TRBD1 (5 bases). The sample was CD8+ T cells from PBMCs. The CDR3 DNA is TGTGCCAGCAGGCCCGGGACGGCATATAGCAATCAGCCCCAGCATTTT. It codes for CASRPGTAYSNQPQHF.